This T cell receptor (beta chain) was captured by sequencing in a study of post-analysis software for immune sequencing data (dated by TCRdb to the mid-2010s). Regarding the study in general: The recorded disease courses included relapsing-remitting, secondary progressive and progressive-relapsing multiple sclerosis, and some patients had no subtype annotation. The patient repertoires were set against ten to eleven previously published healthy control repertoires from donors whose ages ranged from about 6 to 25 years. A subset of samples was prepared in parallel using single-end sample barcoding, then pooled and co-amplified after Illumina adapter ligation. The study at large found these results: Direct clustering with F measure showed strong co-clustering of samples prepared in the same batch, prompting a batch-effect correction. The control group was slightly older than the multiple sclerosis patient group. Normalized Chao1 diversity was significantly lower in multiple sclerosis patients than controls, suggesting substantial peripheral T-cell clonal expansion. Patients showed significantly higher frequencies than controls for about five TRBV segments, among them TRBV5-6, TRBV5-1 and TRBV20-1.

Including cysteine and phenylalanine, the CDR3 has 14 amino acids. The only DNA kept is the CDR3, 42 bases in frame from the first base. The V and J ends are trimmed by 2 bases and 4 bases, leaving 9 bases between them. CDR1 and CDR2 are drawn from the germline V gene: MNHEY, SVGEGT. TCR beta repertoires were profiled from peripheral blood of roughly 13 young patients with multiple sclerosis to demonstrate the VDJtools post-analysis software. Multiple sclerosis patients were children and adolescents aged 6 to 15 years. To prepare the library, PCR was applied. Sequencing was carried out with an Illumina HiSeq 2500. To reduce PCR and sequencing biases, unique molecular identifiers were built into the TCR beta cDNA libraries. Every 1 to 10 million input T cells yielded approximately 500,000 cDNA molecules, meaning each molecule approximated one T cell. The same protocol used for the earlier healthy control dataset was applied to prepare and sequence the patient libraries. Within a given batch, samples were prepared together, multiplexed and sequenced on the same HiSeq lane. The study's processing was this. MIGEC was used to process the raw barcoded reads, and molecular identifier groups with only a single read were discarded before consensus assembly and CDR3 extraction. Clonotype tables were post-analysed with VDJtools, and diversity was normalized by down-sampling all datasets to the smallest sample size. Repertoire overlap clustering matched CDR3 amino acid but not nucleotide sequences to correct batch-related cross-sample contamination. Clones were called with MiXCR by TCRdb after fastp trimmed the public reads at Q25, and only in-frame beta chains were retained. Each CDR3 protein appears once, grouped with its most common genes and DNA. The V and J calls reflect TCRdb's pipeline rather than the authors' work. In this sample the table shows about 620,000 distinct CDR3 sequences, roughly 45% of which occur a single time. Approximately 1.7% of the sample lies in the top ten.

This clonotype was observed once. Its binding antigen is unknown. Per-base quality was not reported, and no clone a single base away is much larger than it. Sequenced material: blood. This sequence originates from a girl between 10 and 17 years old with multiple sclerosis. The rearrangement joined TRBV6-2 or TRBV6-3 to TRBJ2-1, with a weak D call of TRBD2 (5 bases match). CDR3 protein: CASSYVREYNEQFF. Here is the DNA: TGTGCCAGCAGTTACGTTCGGGAATACAATGAGCAGTTCTTC.